Each of the 15 T cell receptor beta chains below was sequenced from the same sample in a study of human T cells and chemical hapten exposure. Blood, whole and unfractionated, served as the source for total RNA extraction. TCRdb called the 5' RACE reads again in MiXCR, with one record for every CDR3 protein. The sample records about 140,000 distinct CDR3 sequences, 3.5% to 5% being singletons. The receptor set was obtained from a female donor in good health.

This clonotype was seen once. A much bigger clone sits one base away, suggesting this may be a read error. CDR3 sequence: CASSPTGLARGPAEQFF. CDR3 DNA: TGTGCCAGCAGCCCAACGGGACTAGCGAGGGGGCCGGCTGAGCAGTTCTTC. The rearrangement joins TRBV7-9 to TRBJ2-1, with 10 bases fitting TRBD2. The germline gives CDR1 SEHNR, CDR2 FQNEAQ (reference sequence). J gave up 9 bases and V 5 bases, and 16 bases lay outside the gene matches. This CDR3 spans 17 amino acids.

This clonotype was recorded many times. V is TRBV11-2 and J is TRBJ2-1, with TRBD2 matching 7 bases. The V segment lost 4 bases and the J segment 2 bases; nucleotides outside the gene matches: 5. Germline-derived CDR1 and CDR2 are SGHAT and FQNNGV. The CDR3 is 15 amino acids. CDR3 DNA: TGTGCCAGCAGCTCGGGGACTAACCCCTACAATGAGCAGTTCTTC. This translates into CASSSGTNPYNEQFF.

This clonotype was seen many times. The J gene is TRBJ2-3, the V gene TRBV28; TRBD2 aligns across 11 bases. CDR1 is MDHEN, CDR2 SYDVKM, per germline. V gave up 6 bases and J gave up 1 base; unmatched junction bases: 3. This CDR3 spans 15 amino acids. The CDR3 loop is CASRSTSGGTDTQYF. CDR3 DNA: TGTGCCAGCAGATCGACTAGCGGGGGCACAGATACGCAGTATTTT.

A few counts support this clonotype. The rearrangement joins TRBV3-1 to TRBJ2-2; no reliable D call. In germline, CDR1 is LGHDT, CDR2 YNNKEL (reference sequence). V dropped 0 bases and J dropped 1 base, with 0 bases sitting between them. The CDR3 is made up of 13 amino acids. CDR3 sequence reads: CASSQENTGELFF. CDR3 bases: TGTGCCAGCAGCCAAGAGAACACCGGGGAGCTGTTTTTT.

This clonotype was picked up many times. The rearrangement links TRBV5-1 to TRBJ2-2; no clear D. V was trimmed by 7 bases and J by 5 bases, leaving 12 bases between them. Germline CDR1 and CDR2: SGHRS and YFSETQ. This CDR3 is built from 13 residues. The CDR3 sequence is CASRRMETGELFF. The CDR3, as DNA: TGCGCCAGCCGGAGAATGGAAACCGGGGAGCTGTTTTTT.

This clonotype was recorded at least ten times. The rearrangement uses TRBV28 and TRBJ2-1; D is possibly TRBD1 or TRBD2 (5 bases each). The CDR3 runs to 12 residues. V was cut by 3 bases and J by 10 bases, with 10 bases left in between. Germline loops: CDR1 MDHEN, CDR2 SYDVKM. CDR3 in amino acids: CASSLRGYEQFF. CDR3 in DNA: TGTGCCAGCAGTTTGAGGGGATACGAGCAGTTCTTC.

This clonotype was seen repeatedly, ten times or more. V gene TRBV6-5 combines with J gene TRBJ2-7, with D possibly being TRBD1 or TRBD2 (6 bases each). V was pared by 6 bases and J by 3 bases, with 21 bases between. The CDR3 spans 16 residues. CDR1 MNHEY and CDR2 SVGAGI come from the germline V gene. CDR3 in DNA: TGTGCCAGCAGAAGCTCCGTCCTCGGAGGGGGCTACGAGCAGTACTTC. This codes for CASRSSVLGGGYEQYF.

A word on this clonotype: Being one base from a much bigger clone, this may be a read error. This chain connects TRBV6-1 to TRBJ1-6, with D tentatively TRBD1 (6 bases). Looked up from germline, CDR1 is MNHNS and CDR2 is SASEGT. The CDR3 is 15 residues long. CDR3 coding DNA: TGTGCCAGCTATCCCCGGGGGGGGCCGGACTTACCCCTCCGCTTT. This encodes CASYPRGGPDLPLRF.

This clonotype occurred many times. The V call is TRBV12-3 or TRBV12-4, the J call TRBJ1-2; the D gene is possibly TRBD1 (6 bases). The CDR3 has 14 amino acids. The V end lost 6 bases, the J end lost 2 bases, and 13 bases lay between the germline ends. The CDR3 region is CASSSGTYNYGYTF. The CDR3 DNA sequence: TGTGCCAGCAGCTCGGGGACATACAACTATGGCTACACCTTC.

There are many counts of this clonotype. The chain is built from TRBV6-2 or TRBV6-3 and TRBJ2-1, with 7 bases matching TRBD1. Germline values: CDR1 MNHEY, CDR2 SVGEGT. V lost 5 bases to trimming and J lost 2 bases; unmatched junction nucleotides: 6. The CDR3 contains 15 residues. CDR3 protein: CASSKGAPTYNEQFF. The CDR3 DNA reads as TGTGCCAGCAGTAAGGGGGCCCCTACCTACAATGAGCAGTTCTTC.

The chain employs TRBV6-6 and TRBJ1-3; 7 nucleotides agree with TRBD1. CDR1 and CDR2 from the germline V gene are MNHNY and SVGAGI (reference sequence). The junction had 9 bases not matched to a gene; V was cut back by 1 base and J by 3 bases. The CDR3 has 17 residues. CDR3 nucleotides: TGTGCCAGCAGTTACTTCAGACAGGGAGCGGGTGGAAACACCATATATTTT. Translating gives CASSYFRQGAGGNTIYF.

This clonotype was found many times. The gene calls are TRBV6-1 and TRBJ1-4, with 7 bases lining up with TRBD1. The CDR3 extends over 16 amino acids. Germline lookup yields CDR1 MNHNS and CDR2 SASEGT. Germline trimming cut 6 bases from V and 6 bases from J; bases unmatched to any gene: 13. As DNA, the CDR3 is TGTGCCAGCAGCTTAGACAGGGCCCTAAAGGATGAAAAACTGTTTTTT. Amino acids: CASSLDRALKDEKLFF.

A few counts support this clonotype. This chain uses TRBV6-1 with TRBJ1-5; D perhaps matches TRBD1 (5 bases). This CDR3 has 16 amino acids. Looked up from germline, CDR1 is MNHNS and CDR2 is SASEGT. V was trimmed by 7 bases and J by 5 bases, leaving 21 bases between them. CDR3 sequence reads: CASIRPQAAPYQPQHF. The CDR3 nucleotides are TGTGCCAGCATTAGGCCACAGGCGGCCCCATATCAGCCCCAGCATTTT.

This clonotype was observed many times. The CDR3 here is CASSYGGTRETQYF. For the CDR3, the DNA is TGTGCCAGCAGTTACGGGGGGACGCGAGAGACCCAGTACTTC. The chain uses TRBV6-2 or TRBV6-3 and TRBJ2-5, with TRBD2 as a possible D gene (6 bases). Trimming left V 2 bases short and J 4 bases short, with 11 bases between. The CDR3 is 14 residues long. From germline, CDR1 is MNHEY and CDR2 SVGEGT.

The table lists this clonotype with many counts. CDR3 sequence (DNA): TGTGCCAGCCAGGGGTCGGCAGCCGTCCTGAACACTGAAGCTTTCTTT. The encoded protein is CASQGSAAVLNTEAFF. The chain uses TRBV12-3 or TRBV12-4 and TRBJ1-1; D is perhaps TRBD1 (6 bases). The CDR3 consists of 16 residues. Trimming cost V 8 bases and J 0 bases, with 19 bases left between them.